One and the same sample provided the 3 T cell receptor beta chains below, sequenced in a study of CD8+ T cells in alopecia areata (dated by TCRdb to 2016 to 2018). Sample time point, as interpreted from the label and publication: baseline before oral tofacitinib. The library was produced with the immunoSEQ multiplex PCR assay. RNA was extracted from all samples and reverse transcribed into cDNA as template for TCR sequencing. Drawn from immuneACCESS, this table holds only the in-frame rearrangements with V and J called that TCRdb kept. Clones are partly lost; checked studies trace under half to an unresolved V gene and leave the rest unexplained. Present in this sample are roughly 150,000 clones, about 53% of which were seen just once. Of the sample, approximately 19% is held by the ten largest clones. Sequencing was performed on CD8+ T cells sorted from blood, taken at week 0. The receptors were gathered from a human donor with alopecia areata.

This clone occurred once. Other DNA sequences of this sample code for an identical CDR3. The rearrangement links TRBV5-6 to TRBJ2-7; D possibly matches TRBD1 or TRBD2 (5 bases each). V lost 1 base and J lost 5, with 13 bases in between. This CDR3 is built from 14 residues. The germline CDR1 and CDR2 sequences are SGHDT and YYEEEE. The CDR3, as DNA: TGTGCCAGCAGCTTGTCCCAGGGAGCCCACGAGCAGTACTTC. It specifies CASSLSQGAHEQYF.

This chain connects TRBV2 to TRBJ2-1, with 8 positions matching TRBD1. This CDR3 spans 15 amino acids. Trimming took 3 bases from V and 5 from J; bases not matched to a gene: 6. Germline CDR1 SNHLY, CDR2 FYNNEI. CDR3 sequence reads: CASSDAGQENNEQFF. The DNA of the CDR3 is TGTGCCAGCAGTGACGCGGGACAGGAGAACAATGAGCAGTTCTTC.

The chain employs TRBV4-3 and TRBJ2-7; D possibly corresponds to TRBD1 (6 bases). The length of the CDR3 is 13 residues. The V and J ends lost 4 bases and 2 bases respectively, with 9 bases between them. Germline CDR1 is LGHNA and CDR2 is YSLEER. CDR3 sequence (DNA): TGCGCCAGCAGCCGGGACATAACCTACGAGCAGTACTTC. Amino acid sequence: CASSRDITYEQYF.